This T cell receptor (beta chain) came from a study of regulatory T cells in long-lasting Graves disease. Study-wide context: Graves' patients (newly diagnosed) had been on antithyroid drugs under 3 months.

Per the germline V gene, CDR1 is SGHVS and CDR2 is FQNEAQ. The CDR3 loop spans 16 amino acids. For TCR beta, libraries came from iRepertoire HTBI primers and Arm-PCR of CDR3 regions. TCRdb ran MiXCR on the multiplex PCR reads and lists one entry per CDR3 protein. The data show around 460,000 distinct CDR3 sequences, around 15% seen once. On this clonotype itself: Given a much more abundant clone one base away, this may be a read error.

As to time point: newly diagnosed GD, antithyroid drugs for less than 3 months. Generation of the TCR library employed RNA extracted from PBMCs. The sample also formed part of further work on T cells in Graves' hyperthyroidism and ophthalmopathy.

V usage is TRBV7-8 and J usage is TRBJ2-1, with 10 bases that match TRBD2. This clonotype originated in a woman aged 50 to 65 with Graves disease. The material sequenced was peripheral blood mononuclear cells (PBMCs), taken at new diagnosis, from a patient treated with antithyroid drugs. In DNA, the CDR3 is TGTACCAGCAGCTTCTCCGGGACTAGCGATAGCAATGAGCAGTTCTTC. Its translation: CTSSFSGTSDSNEQFF.